This T cell receptor beta chain was found in a study of blood T cell repertoires in COVID-19. The repertoire was sequenced with immunoSEQ multiplex PCR; TCRdb's copy has only in-frame clones and lacks some. The table lists some 220,000 clones, almost 85% of them singletons. CDR1 GTSNPN and CDR2 SVGIG come from the germline V gene (reference sequence). V was trimmed by 0 bases and J by 0 bases, leaving 11 bases between them. CDR3 length: 16 amino acids. Sequenced sample: peripheral blood. The sequence was collected from a man aged 45 to 65 with acute or convalescent COVID-19. J is TRBJ1-4 and V is TRBV30, with D hard to call. In DNA form, the CDR3 reads TGTGCCTGGAGTGTAGGTGTGGGCTCAACTAATGAAAAACTGTTTTTT. Amino acid sequence: CAWSVGVGSTNEKLFF.